The 22 T cell receptor beta chains listed next were all sequenced from one sample in a study of blood T cell repertoires in COVID-19. Method: immunoSEQ multiplex PCR; TCRdb's copy keeps in-frame clones and lacks some. Among some 50,000 clones, 84% were seen once, and the ten largest hold roughly 1.6%. The sequencing input was peripheral blood. These receptors were taken from a man aged 45-60 years with acute or convalescent COVID-19.

V and J are TRBV5-1 and TRBJ1-1; 8 positions match TRBD1. CDR1 SGHRS and CDR2 YFSETQ come from the germline V gene. The V segment lost 3 bases and the J segment 1 base; nucleotides outside the gene matches: 14. The CDR3 covers 18 residues. The DNA of the CDR3 is TGCGCCAGCAGCTCACGTATTCCGGGACAGGAGCCGAACACTGAAGCTTTCTTT. It codes for CASSSRIPGQEPNTEAFF.

This chain connects TRBV7-8 to TRBJ1-2; D not resolved. V was pared by 5 bases and J by 7 bases, with 17 bases between. The CDR3 has 14 amino acids. CDR1 SGHVS and CDR2 FQNEAQ come from the germline V gene. The CDR3 loop reads CASSPRGDLGGYTF. DNA of the CDR3: TGTGCCAGCAGCCCCCGCGGCGACCTTGGTGGCTACACCTTC.

CDR3 residues: CASGTVNEKLFF. DNA of the CDR3: TGTGCCAGCGGGACCGTTAATGAAAAACTGTTTTTT. The chain has TRBV30 and TRBJ1-4; possibly TRBD1 for D (5 bases). Germline V gene sequence: CDR1 GTSNPN, CDR2 SVGIG (reference sequence). The V gene lost 8 bases and the J gene lost 4 bases, with 11 bases spanning the gap. The CDR3 runs to 12 residues.

This rearrangement joins TRBV28 to TRBJ2-7; no clear D. The CDR3 totals 13 residues. Trimming cost V 3 bases and J 0 bases, with 6 bases left between them. Germline-derived CDR1 and CDR2 are MDHEN and SYDVKM. DNA of the CDR3: TGTGCCAGCAGTTTGACTGACTCCTACGAGCAGTACTTC. Translated: CASSLTDSYEQYF.

In the case of this clone: Relative to the germline gene, one junction end is altered; a read error may explain this. The rearrangement joins TRBV11-2 to TRBJ2-7, with D unclear. CDR1 and CDR2 from the germline V gene are SGHAT and FQNNGV. CDR3 size: 12 residues. Here the CDR3 reads CASSFHSNEQYF. The CDR3 DNA reads TGTGCCAGCAGCTTCCACTCCAACGAGCAGTACTTC.

The chain uses TRBV2 and TRBJ1-3, with a weak D call TRBD1 (5 bases). Germline assignment: CDR1 SNHLY and CDR2 FYNNEI. CDR3 length: 16 residues. V was clipped by 6 bases and J by 4 bases, with 19 bases between them. The CDR3 region has the DNA TGTGCCAGCAGCGTGGACAAACCTGGTCTCGGAAACACCATATATTTT. Translation gives CASSVDKPGLGNTIYF.

The CDR3 spells CSAPTSGGAGSYNEQFF. In DNA, the CDR3 is TGCAGCGCCCCGACTAGCGGGGGGGCCGGCTCCTACAATGAGCAGTTCTTC. The genes are TRBV29-1 and TRBJ2-1, with 14 bases that match TRBD2. There are 17 residues in the CDR3. V lost 7 bases, J lost 0 bases, and 8 bases stayed unmatched. Germline CDR1 and CDR2: SQVTM and ANQGSEA.

The chain couples TRBV5-4 to TRBJ1-2, with D unclear. The CDR3 is 15 amino acids. Germline values: CDR1 SGHNT, CDR2 YYREEE (reference sequence). Trimming removed 7 bases at V and 5 bases at J, with 21 bases between. CDR3 sequence reads: CASVGWEGSMYGYTF. The CDR3 DNA sequence: TGTGCCAGCGTCGGTTGGGAGGGTTCTATGTATGGCTACACCTTC.

This chain links TRBV24-1 with TRBJ2-4; maybe TRBD2 (5 bases). V lost 5 bases and J 9 bases, leaving 19 bases between the germline ends. This CDR3 comprises 15 residues. The V gene's germline CDR1 is KGHDR and CDR2 SFDVKD. CDR3 loop: CATSVREKGQTIQYF. CDR3 nucleotides: TGTGCCACCAGTGTCCGGGAAAAGGGTCAAACCATTCAGTACTTC.

The genes are TRBV18 and TRBJ1-5, with 8 bases aligning to TRBD1. This CDR3 spans 14 amino acids. CDR1 and CDR2 from the germline V gene are KGHSH and LQKENI. V gave up 6 bases and J gave up 5 bases; unmatched junction bases: 6. The DNA of the CDR3 is TGTGCCAGCTCGTTGCAGGGGGCTGATCAGCCCCAGCATTTT. Protein sequence: CASSLQGADQPQHF.

The J gene is TRBJ1-1, the V gene TRBV4-3; D uncertain. The V gene lost 1 base and the J gene lost 5 bases, with 17 bases spanning the gap. The CDR3 has 16 amino acids. Per the germline V gene, CDR1 is LGHNA and CDR2 is YSLEER. CDR3 protein: CASSQGSSVGRTEAFF. The CDR3 DNA reads as TGCGCCAGCAGCCAAGGGTCAAGTGTCGGGAGGACTGAAGCTTTCTTT.

The chain carries TRBV10-3 and TRBJ2-7, with 9 bases fitting TRBD1. This CDR3 has 15 amino acids. With V trimmed by 0 bases and J by 5 bases, 5 bases remained unmatched. Per the germline V gene, CDR1 is ENHRY and CDR2 is SYGVKD. The CDR3 sequence: CAISESTQGAHEQYF. In nucleotides, the CDR3 is TGTGCCATCAGTGAGTCGACACAGGGGGCCCACGAGCAGTACTTC.

The gene calls are TRBV12-2 and TRBJ1-5. TRBV12-2 is described as a pseudogene. The CDR3 loop spans 18 amino acids. In nucleotides, the CDR3 is TGTGCAAGTCGCTTAGCGCACTGGAGGCCGTATAGCAATCAGCCCCAGCATTTT. Translation gives CASRLAHWRPYSNQPQHF.

The J gene is TRBJ1-4, the V gene TRBV7-9; TRBD1 might be the D (6 bases). The V end was cut by 7 bases, the J end by 0 bases, with 9 bases between. CDR3 size: 14 residues. Germline CDR1 reads SEHNR; CDR2 reads FQNEAQ (reference sequence). CDR3 protein: CASIGQSTNEKLFF. The DNA for the CDR3 is TGTGCCAGCATTGGACAGTCAACTAATGAAAAACTGTTTTTT.

The rearrangement links TRBV10-2 to TRBJ2-3; D is perhaps TRBD2 (5 bases). V was trimmed by 2 bases and J by 2 bases, leaving 20 bases between them. The CDR3 runs 18 residues. From germline, CDR1 is WSHSY and CDR2 SAAADI. This chain's CDR3 is CASSEPREIARSTDTQYF. As DNA, the CDR3 is TGCGCCAGCAGTGAGCCCCGTGAAATAGCGCGATCCACAGATACGCAGTATTTT.

J is TRBJ1-1 and V is TRBV7-2, with 7 bases identical to TRBD1. This CDR3 contains 15 residues. The germline CDR1 and CDR2 sequences are SGHTA and FQGNSA. Unmatched junction bases numbered 9, after V lost 5 bases and J lost 3 bases. The CDR3 spells CASSPRRGPHTEAFF. The CDR3 region has the DNA TGTGCCAGCAGCCCAAGGAGGGGGCCCCACACTGAAGCTTTCTTT.

This chain connects TRBV7-9 to TRBJ2-1; no clear D. V was shortened by 1 base and J by 0 bases, with 4 bases between the two germline ends. The CDR3 runs 14 residues. CDR1 SEHNR and CDR2 FQNEAQ come from the germline V gene (reference sequence). The chain's CDR3 is CASSLESSYNEQFF. In DNA form, the CDR3 reads TGTGCCAGCAGCTTAGAGAGCTCCTACAATGAGCAGTTCTTC.

This clone was seen more than once but under ten times. The rearrangement joins TRBV5-1 to TRBJ2-5; the D gene is possibly TRBD2 (5 bases). V lost 6 bases and J 1 base, leaving 16 bases between the germline ends. CDR3 length equals 15 residues. The V gene's germline CDR1 is SGHRS and CDR2 YFSETQ. In DNA, the CDR3 is TGCGCCAGCAACAATGCCGGGAAGACCCAAGAGACCCAGTACTTC. Residues: CASNNAGKTQETQYF.

This clone was recorded a few times. The CDR3 is CASSDTDTGELFF. CDR3 nucleotide sequence: TGTGCCAGCAGTGACACGGACACCGGGGAGCTGTTTTTT. The genes are TRBV25-1 and TRBJ2-2; D remains ambiguous. Trimming stripped 3 bases from V and 3 bases from J, with 5 bases between. CDR1 is MGHDK, CDR2 SYGVNS, per germline. This CDR3 contains 13 residues.

V gene TRBV24-1 combines with J gene TRBJ1-1, with a possible D match to TRBD1 (6 bases). The germline gives CDR1 KGHDR, CDR2 SFDVKD. Trimming removed 0 bases from V and 4 bases from J, with 17 bases in between. The CDR3 runs to 17 residues. The CDR3 protein is CATSDLEGRGAGTEAFF. The CDR3 nucleotides read TGTGCCACCAGTGATTTGGAGGGCAGGGGCGCCGGCACTGAAGCTTTCTTT.

The rearrangement uses TRBV2 and TRBJ1-2; 8 bases align to TRBD1. The CDR3 totals 13 residues. Germline CDR1 reads SNHLY; CDR2 reads FYNNEI. V shed 6 bases and J 5 bases; nucleotides not matched to a gene: 5. CDR3 region: CASSRTGQYGYTF. The CDR3 coding sequence is TGTGCCAGCAGCCGGACAGGGCAGTATGGCTACACCTTC.

The CDR3, as DNA: TGTGCCAGCAGCCCCCCCCTCTGGACAGCTAACCTGATCTATGGCTACACCTTC. Protein: CASSPPLWTANLIYGYTF. V is TRBV13 and J is TRBJ1-2; perhaps TRBD1 as D (6 bases). V was trimmed by 5 bases and J by 4 bases, leaving 26 bases between them. The CDR3 extends over 18 amino acids. Germline V CDR1 and CDR2: PRHDT, FYEKMQ (reference sequence). Full variable domain (outside the CDR3, taken from reference TRBV13 and TRBJ1-2): AAGVIQSPRHLIKEKRETATLKCYPIPRHDTVYWYQQGPGQDPQFLISFYEKMQSDKGSIPDRFSAQQFSDYHSELNMSSLELGDSALYFCASSPPLWTANLIYGYTFGSGTRLTVV.